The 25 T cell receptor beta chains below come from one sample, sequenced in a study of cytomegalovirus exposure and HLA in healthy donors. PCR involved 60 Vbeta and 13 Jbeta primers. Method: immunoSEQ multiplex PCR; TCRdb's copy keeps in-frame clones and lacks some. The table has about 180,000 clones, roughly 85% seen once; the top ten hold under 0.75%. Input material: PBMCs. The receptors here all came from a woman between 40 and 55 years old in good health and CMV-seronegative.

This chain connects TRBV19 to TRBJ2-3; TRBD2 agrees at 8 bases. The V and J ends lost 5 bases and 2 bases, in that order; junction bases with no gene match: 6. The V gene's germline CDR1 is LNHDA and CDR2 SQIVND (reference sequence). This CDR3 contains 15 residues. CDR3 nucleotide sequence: TGTGCCAGTAGTGTTTATAGCGGGATCACAGATACGCAGTATTTT. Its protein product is CASSVYSGITDTQYF. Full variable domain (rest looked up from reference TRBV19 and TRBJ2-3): DGGITQSPKYLFRKEGQNVTLSCEQNLNHDAMYWYRQDPGQGLRLIYYSQIVNDFQKGDIAEGYSVSREKKESFPLTVTSAQKNPTAFYLCASSVYSGITDTQYFGPGTRLTVL.

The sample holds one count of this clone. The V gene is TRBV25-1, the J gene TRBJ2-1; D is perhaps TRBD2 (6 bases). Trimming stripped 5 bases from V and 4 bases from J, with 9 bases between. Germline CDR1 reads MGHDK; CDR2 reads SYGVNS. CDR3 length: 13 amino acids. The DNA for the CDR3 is TGTGCCAGCAGTTCAGCGGGTTACAATGAGCAGTTCTTC. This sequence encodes CASSSAGYNEQFF.

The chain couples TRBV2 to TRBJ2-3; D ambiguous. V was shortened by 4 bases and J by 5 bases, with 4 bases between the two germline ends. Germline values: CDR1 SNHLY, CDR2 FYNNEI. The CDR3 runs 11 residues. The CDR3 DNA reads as TGTGCCAGCAGTGCCTTAGATACGCAGTATTTT. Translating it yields CASSALDTQYF.

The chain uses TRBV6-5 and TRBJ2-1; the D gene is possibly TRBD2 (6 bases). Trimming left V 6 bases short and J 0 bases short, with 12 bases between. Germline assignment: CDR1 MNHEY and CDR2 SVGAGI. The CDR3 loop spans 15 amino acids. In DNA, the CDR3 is TGTGCCAGCAGCCCGGCGGGGCTCTCCTACAATGAGCAGTTCTTC. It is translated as CASSPAGLSYNEQFF.

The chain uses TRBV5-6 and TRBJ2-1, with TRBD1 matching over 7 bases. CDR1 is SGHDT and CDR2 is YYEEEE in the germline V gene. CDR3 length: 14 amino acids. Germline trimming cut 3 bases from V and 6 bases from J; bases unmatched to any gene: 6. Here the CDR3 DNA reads TGTGCCAGCAGCTCACTTCCAGGGGGCAATGAGCAGTTCTTC. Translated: CASSSLPGGNEQFF.

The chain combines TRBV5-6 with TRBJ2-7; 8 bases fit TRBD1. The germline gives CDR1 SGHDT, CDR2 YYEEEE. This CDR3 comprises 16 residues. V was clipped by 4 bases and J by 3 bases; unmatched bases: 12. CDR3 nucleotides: TGTGCCAGCAGCCCGACGAGGGCAGGGGGCGACTACGAGCAGTACTTC. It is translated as CASSPTRAGGDYEQYF.

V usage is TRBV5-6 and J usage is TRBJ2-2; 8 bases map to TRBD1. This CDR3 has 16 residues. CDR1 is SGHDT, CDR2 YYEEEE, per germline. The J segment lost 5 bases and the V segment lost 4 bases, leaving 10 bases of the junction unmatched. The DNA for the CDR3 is TGTGCCAGCAGCCGCAAGGGGACAGGCAGGACCGGGGAGCTGTTTTTT. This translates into CASSRKGTGRTGELFF.

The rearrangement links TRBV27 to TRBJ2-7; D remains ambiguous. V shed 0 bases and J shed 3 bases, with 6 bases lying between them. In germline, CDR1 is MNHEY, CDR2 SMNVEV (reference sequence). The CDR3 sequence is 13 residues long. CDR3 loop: CASSLSSGYEQYF. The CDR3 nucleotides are TGTGCCAGCAGTTTATCGTCCGGCTACGAGCAGTACTTC.

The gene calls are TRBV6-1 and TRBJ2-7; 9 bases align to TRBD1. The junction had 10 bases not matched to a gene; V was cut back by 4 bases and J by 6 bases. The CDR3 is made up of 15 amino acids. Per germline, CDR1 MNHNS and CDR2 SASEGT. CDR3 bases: TGTGCCAGCAGTGTGTTCGGGACAGGGATCGGCGAGCAGTACTTC. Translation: CASSVFGTGIGEQYF.

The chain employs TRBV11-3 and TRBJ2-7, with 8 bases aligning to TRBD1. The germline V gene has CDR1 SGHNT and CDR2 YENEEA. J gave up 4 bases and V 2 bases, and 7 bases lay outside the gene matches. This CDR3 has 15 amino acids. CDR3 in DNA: TGTGCCAGCAGCTTAATGACAGGGGCAGGGTACGAGCAGTACTTC. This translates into CASSLMTGAGYEQYF.

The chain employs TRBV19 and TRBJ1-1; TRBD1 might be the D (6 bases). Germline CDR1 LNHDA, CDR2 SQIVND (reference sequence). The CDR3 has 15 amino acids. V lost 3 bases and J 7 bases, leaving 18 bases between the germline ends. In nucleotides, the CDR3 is TGTGCCAGTAGTATCATTTTAGGGGCACAGGGTGAAGCTTTCTTT. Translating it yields CASSIILGAQGEAFF.

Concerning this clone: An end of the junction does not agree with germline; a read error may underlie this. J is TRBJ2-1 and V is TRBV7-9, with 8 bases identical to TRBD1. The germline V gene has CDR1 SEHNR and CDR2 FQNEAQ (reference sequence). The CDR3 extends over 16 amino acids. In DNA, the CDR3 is TGTTCCAGCAGCTATAGACAGGGGAGGTCCTACAATGAGCAGTTCTTC. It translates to CSSSYRQGRSYNEQFF.

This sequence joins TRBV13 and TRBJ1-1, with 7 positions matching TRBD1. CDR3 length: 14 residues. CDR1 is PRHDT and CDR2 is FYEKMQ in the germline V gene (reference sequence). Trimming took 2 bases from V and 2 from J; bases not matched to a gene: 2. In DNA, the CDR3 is TGTGCCAGCAGCTTACAGGGGGTTAACACTGAAGCTTTCTTT. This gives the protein CASSLQGVNTEAFF.

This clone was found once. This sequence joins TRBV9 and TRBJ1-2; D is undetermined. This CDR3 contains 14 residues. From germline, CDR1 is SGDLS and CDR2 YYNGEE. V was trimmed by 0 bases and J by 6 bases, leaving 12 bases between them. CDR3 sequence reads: CASSVAPSLDGYTF. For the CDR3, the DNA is TGTGCCAGCAGCGTAGCCCCTTCATTAGATGGCTACACCTTC. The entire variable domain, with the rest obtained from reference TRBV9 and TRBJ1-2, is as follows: DSGVTQTPKHLITATGQRVTLRCSPRSGDLSVYWYQQSLDQGLQFLIQYYNGEERAKGNILERFSAQQFPDLHSELNLSSLELGDSALYFCASSVAPSLDGYTFGSGTRLTVV.

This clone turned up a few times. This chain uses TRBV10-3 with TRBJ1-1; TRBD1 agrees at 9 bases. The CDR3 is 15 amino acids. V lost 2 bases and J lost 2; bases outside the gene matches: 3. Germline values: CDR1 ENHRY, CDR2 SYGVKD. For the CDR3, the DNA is TGTGCCATCAGTGAGGGACAGGGGCCCAACACTGAAGCTTTCTTT. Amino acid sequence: CAISEGQGPNTEAFF.

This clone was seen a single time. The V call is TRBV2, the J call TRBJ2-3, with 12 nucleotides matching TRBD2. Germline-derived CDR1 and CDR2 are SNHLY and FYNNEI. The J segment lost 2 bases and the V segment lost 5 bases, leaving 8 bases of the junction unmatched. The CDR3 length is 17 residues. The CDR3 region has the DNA TGTGCCAGCAGTATTGAACGGACTAGCGGGACCACAGATACGCAGTATTTT. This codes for CASSIERTSGTTDTQYF.

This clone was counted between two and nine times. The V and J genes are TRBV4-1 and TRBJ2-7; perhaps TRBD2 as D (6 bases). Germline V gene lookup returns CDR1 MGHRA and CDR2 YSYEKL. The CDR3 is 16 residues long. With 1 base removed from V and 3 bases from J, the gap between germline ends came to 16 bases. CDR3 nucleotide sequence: TGCGCCAGCAGCCAAGTTGTTGGGGGGACTGGCTACGAGCAGTACTTC. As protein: CASSQVVGGTGYEQYF.

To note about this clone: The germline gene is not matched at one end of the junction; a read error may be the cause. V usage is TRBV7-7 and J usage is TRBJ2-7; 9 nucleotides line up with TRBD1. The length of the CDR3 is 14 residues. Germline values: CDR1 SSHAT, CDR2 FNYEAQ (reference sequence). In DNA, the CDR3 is TGTGCTAGCAGCTCGGACAGGGGCAGCTACGAGCAGTACTTC. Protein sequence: CASSSDRGSYEQYF.

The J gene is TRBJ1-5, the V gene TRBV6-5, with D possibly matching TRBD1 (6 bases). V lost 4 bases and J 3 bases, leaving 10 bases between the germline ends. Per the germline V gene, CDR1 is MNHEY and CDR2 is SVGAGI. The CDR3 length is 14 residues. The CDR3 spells CASSSAGVNQPQHF. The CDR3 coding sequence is TGTGCCAGCAGTTCCGCAGGGGTCAATCAGCCCCAGCATTTT.

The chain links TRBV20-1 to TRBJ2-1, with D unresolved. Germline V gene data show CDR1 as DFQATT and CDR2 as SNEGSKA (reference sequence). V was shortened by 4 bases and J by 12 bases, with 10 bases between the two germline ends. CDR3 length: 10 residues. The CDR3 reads CSATGVGQFF. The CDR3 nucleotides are TGCAGTGCTACGGGTGTGGGGCAGTTCTTC.

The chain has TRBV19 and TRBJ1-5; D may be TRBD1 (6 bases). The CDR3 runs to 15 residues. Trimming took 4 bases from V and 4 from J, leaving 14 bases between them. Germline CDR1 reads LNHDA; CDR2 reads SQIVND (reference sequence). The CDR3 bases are TGTGCCAGTAGTAAGTACAGGGTGATGAATCAGCCCCAGCATTTT. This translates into CASSKYRVMNQPQHF. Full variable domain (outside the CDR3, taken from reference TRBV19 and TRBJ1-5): DGGITQSPKYLFRKEGQNVTLSCEQNLNHDAMYWYRQDPGQGLRLIYYSQIVNDFQKGDIAEGYSVSREKKESFPLTVTSAQKNPTAFYLCASSKYRVMNQPQHFGDGTRLSIL.

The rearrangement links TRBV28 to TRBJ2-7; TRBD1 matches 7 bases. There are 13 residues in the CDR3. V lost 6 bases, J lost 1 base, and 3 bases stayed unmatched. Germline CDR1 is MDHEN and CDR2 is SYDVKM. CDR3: CASRGQHSYEQYF. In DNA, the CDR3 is TGTGCCAGCAGGGGACAGCATTCCTACGAGCAGTACTTC. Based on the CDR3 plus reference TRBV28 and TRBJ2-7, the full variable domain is DVKVTQSSRYLVKRTGEKVFLECVQDMDHENMFWYRQDPGLGLRLIYFSYDVKMKEKGDIPEGYSVSREKKERFSLILESASTNQTSMYLCASRGQHSYEQYFGPGTRLTVT.

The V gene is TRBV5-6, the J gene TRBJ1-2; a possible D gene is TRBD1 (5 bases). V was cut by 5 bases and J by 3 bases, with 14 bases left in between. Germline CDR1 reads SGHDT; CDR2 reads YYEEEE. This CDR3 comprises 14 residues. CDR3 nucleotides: TGTGCCAGCAGAGGGGAGGGGACGGACTATGGCTACACCTTC. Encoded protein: CASRGEGTDYGYTF.

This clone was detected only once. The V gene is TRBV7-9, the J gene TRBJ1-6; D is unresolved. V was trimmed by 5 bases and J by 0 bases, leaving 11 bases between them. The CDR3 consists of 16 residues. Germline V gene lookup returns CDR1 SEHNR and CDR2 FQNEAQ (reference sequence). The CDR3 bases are TGTGCCAGCAGCAGGATACGGAGCTCCTATAATTCACCCCTCCACTTT. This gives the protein CASSRIRSSYNSPLHF.

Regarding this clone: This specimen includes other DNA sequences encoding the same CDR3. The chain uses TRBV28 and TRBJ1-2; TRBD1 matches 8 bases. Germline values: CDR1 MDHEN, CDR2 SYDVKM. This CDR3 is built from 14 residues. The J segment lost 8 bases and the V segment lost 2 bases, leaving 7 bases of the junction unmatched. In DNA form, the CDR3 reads TGTGCCAGCAGTTTACCGGTGGGGACAGGAGGCTACACCTTC. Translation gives CASSLPVGTGGYTF.